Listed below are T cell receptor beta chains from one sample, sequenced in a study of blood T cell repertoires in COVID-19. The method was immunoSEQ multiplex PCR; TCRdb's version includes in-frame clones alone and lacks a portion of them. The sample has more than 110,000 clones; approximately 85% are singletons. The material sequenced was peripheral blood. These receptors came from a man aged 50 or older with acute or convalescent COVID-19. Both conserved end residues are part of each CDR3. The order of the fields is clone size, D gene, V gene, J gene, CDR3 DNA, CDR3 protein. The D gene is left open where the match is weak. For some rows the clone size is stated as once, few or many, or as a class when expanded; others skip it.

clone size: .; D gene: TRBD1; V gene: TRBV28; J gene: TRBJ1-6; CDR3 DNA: TGTGCCAGCAGCGACAGGGGGCAGAGCTCCTATAATTCACCCCTCCACTTT; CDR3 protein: CASSDRGQSSYNSPLHF
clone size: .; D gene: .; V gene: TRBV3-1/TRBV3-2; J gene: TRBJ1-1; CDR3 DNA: TGTGCCAGCAGCCAAGGCCACATGAACACTGAAGCTTTCTTT; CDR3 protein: CASSQGHMNTEAFF
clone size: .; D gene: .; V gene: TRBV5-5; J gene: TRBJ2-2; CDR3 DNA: TGTGCCAGCAGCTTGCGGACTCCCGCCGGGGAGCTGTTTTTT; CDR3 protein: CASSLRTPAGELFF
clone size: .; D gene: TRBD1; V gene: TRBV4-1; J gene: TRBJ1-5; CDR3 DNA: TGCGCCAGCAGCCGACGACAGGGGGGTGGTCAGCCCCAGCATTTT; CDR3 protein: CASSRRQGGGQPQHF
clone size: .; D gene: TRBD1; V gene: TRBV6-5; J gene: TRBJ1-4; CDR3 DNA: TGTGCCAGCAGGATAGGAACAGGGGGCGAAAAACTGTTTTTT; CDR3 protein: CASRIGTGGEKLFF
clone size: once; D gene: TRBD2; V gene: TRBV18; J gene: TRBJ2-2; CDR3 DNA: TGTGCCAGCTCTCCCCGGACGGCGAGCGGGGGGCCTAACACCGGGGAGCTGTTTTTT; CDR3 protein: CASSPRTASGGPNTGELFF
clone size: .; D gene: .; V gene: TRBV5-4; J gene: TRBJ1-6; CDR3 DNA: TGTGCCAGCAGCTTGCTTAAGACAGCCAAAATTTCACCCCTCCACTTT; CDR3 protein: CASSLLKTAKISPLHF
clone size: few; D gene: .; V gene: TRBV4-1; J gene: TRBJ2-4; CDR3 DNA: TGCGCCAGCAGCCAAGGAAGGACAACTGAGAAGCTGTACTTC; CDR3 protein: CASSQGRTTEKLYF
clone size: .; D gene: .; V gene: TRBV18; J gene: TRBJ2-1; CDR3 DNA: TGTGCCAGCTCACTAGCCGAGAGGGTTGAGCAGTTCTTC; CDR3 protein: CASSLAERVEQFF
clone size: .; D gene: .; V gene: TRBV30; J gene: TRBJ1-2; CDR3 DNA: TGTGCCTGGACAGGTGGCACCTATGGCTACACCTTC; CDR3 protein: CAWTGGTYGYTF
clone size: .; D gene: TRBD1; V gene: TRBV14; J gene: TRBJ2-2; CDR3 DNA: TGTGCCAGCAGCCACAGAGGGACAGGGACCGGGGAGCTGTTTTTT; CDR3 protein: CASSHRGTGTGELFF
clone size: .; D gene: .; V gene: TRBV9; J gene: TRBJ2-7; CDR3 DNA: TGTGCCAGCAGCGTTTGGACAGATCCCCAGGAGCAGTACTTC; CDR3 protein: CASSVWTDPQEQYF
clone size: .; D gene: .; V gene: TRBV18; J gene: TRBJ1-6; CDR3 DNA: TGTGCCAGCTCACCTTATCGGACAGAAAATTCACCCCTCCACTTT; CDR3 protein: CASSPYRTENSPLHF
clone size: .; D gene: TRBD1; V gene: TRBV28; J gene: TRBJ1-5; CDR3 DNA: TGTGCCAGCAGTTTATGGGGGACAGGGTCGTTTCAGCCCCAGCATTTT; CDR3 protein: CASSLWGTGSFQPQHF
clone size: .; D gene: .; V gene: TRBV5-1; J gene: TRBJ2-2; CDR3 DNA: TGCGCCAGCAGCCCCCCGACTGCTAGCGCGGCCGGGGAGCTGTTTTTT; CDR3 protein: CASSPPTASAAGELFF